These 16 T cell receptor beta chains were all obtained from the same sample, sequenced in a study of blood T cell repertoires in COVID-19. The table came from immunoSEQ multiplex PCR; TCRdb's copy has only in-frame clones and leaves some out. Here the sample spans approximately 280,000 clones, about 89% being singletons. Specimen: peripheral blood. The source of these receptors is a man aged 40-49 years with acute or convalescent COVID-19.

The table lists this clone with a few counts. This CDR3 reads CASSDLDRGLYEQYF. The CDR3 DNA follows: TGTGCCAGTAGTGACCTGGACAGGGGGCTCTACGAGCAGTACTTC. J is TRBJ2-7 and V is TRBV19; 11 bases are shared with TRBD1. The germline gives CDR1 LNHDA, CDR2 SQIVND (reference sequence). The CDR3 is made up of 15 amino acids. J was trimmed by 3 bases and V by 5 bases; bases with no gene match: 6.

This chain joins TRBV10-1 and TRBJ1-1, with a tentative D call TRBD1 (5 bases). This CDR3 has 14 residues. CDR1 is WNHNN and CDR2 is SYGVQD in the germline V gene (reference sequence). The V and J ends lost 2 bases and 5 bases respectively, with 12 bases between them. The CDR3 sequence is CASSEGGMATEAFF. The CDR3 nucleotides are TGCGCCAGCAGTGAGGGGGGGATGGCGACTGAAGCTTTCTTT.

V gene TRBV29-1 combines with J gene TRBJ2-7; the match to TRBD1 covers 7 bases. CDR1 SQVTM and CDR2 ANQGSEA come from the germline V gene. CDR3 length: 13 residues. J was trimmed by 5 bases and V by 6 bases; bases with no gene match: 10. CDR3 nucleotides: TGCAGCGTAAAAGGAGACAGGGTCCACGAGCAGTACTTC. It translates to CSVKGDRVHEQYF.

This chain links TRBV6-6 with TRBJ2-7, with TRBD1 identical over 7 bases. CDR3 length: 11 residues. Trimming at V came to 9 bases and at J to 5 bases, leaving 4 bases not matched to a gene. Germline CDR1 MNHNY, CDR2 SVGAGI (reference sequence). CDR3 nucleotide sequence: TGTGCCAGTCCCACAGGGGACGAGCAGTACTTC. Encoded protein: CASPTGDEQYF.

The chain couples TRBV5-1 to TRBJ1-4, with TRBD1 matching 7 bases. The CDR3 totals 14 residues. Germline V gene sequence: CDR1 SGHRS, CDR2 YFSETQ. Losses at the gene ends were 4 bases for V and 5 bases for J; bases not matched to a gene: 5. The CDR3: CASSAQDRNEKLFF. The CDR3 nucleotides read TGCGCCAGCAGCGCACAGGACAGGAATGAAAAACTGTTTTTT.

The rearrangement uses TRBV5-1 and TRBJ2-2; TRBD2 agrees at 9 bases. V was pared by 0 bases and J by 4 bases, with 7 bases of the junction left unmatched. CDR3 length: 17 residues. Germline V gene data show CDR1 as SGHRS and CDR2 as YFSETQ. The CDR3: CASSLDPGGGATGELFF. The CDR3 coding sequence is TGCGCCAGCAGCTTGGATCCAGGCGGGGGGGCCACCGGGGAGCTGTTTTTT.

This clone was counted a single time. The genes are TRBV2 and TRBJ2-3, with 9 bases matching TRBD1. The V and J ends lost 4 bases and 3 bases, in that order; junction bases with no gene match: 8. CDR1 is SNHLY, CDR2 FYNNEI, per germline. There are 16 residues in the CDR3. The CDR3 nucleotides are TGTGCCAGCAGTGTAAGGGGACAGGGTTTAACAGATACGCAGTATTTT. This codes for CASSVRGQGLTDTQYF.

The CDR3 reads CAWTRTSTTGVNTIYF. The CDR3 DNA is TGTGCCTGGACACGGACCTCGACTACCGGTGTGAACACCATATATTTT. The rearrangement joins TRBV30 to TRBJ1-3; D is uncertain. The CDR3 runs to 16 residues. CDR1 is GTSNPN and CDR2 is SVGIG in the germline V gene (reference sequence). The V end lost 4 bases, the J end lost 7 bases, and 23 bases lay between the germline ends.

The chain recombines TRBV10-3 with TRBJ1-6; D is undetermined. The V gene's germline CDR1 is ENHRY and CDR2 SYGVKD. The CDR3 sequence is 16 residues long. V gave up 0 bases and J gave up 0 bases, with 6 bases separating them. CDR3 nucleotides: TGTGCCATCAGTGAGTCTGGTAGCTCCTATAATTCACCCCTCCACTTT. It specifies CAISESGSSYNSPLHF.

Points on this clone: The sample contains more than one DNA sequence encoding this CDR3. The genes are TRBV30 and TRBJ2-3; 10 bases are a match to TRBD2. This CDR3 contains 13 residues. Germline V gives CDR1 GTSNPN, CDR2 SVGIG (reference sequence). Trimming removed 4 bases from V and 4 bases from J; junction bases left unmatched: 2. The CDR3 loop reads CAWTSGGPDTQYF. The CDR3 region has the DNA TGTGCCTGGACTAGCGGGGGCCCAGATACGCAGTATTTT.

The chain combines TRBV7-9 with TRBJ2-3; 9 nucleotides line up with TRBD2. Trimming at V came to 3 bases and at J to 3 bases, leaving 4 bases not matched to a gene. The CDR3 loop spans 15 amino acids. Germline values: CDR1 SEHNR, CDR2 FQNEAQ (reference sequence). The CDR3 loop is CASSLSSGGTDTQYF. CDR3 sequence (DNA): TGTGCCAGCAGCTTGAGTAGCGGGGGTACAGATACGCAGTATTTT.

This sequence joins TRBV6-5 and TRBJ1-2; weak D call: TRBD1 (6 bases). With 6 bases removed from V and 7 bases from J, the gap between germline ends came to 21 bases. Per germline, CDR1 MNHEY and CDR2 SVGAGI. The CDR3 length is 15 residues. CDR3 residues: CASRSLLQGYGGYTF. In DNA form, the CDR3 reads TGTGCCAGCAGGTCGCTCCTACAGGGATATGGTGGCTACACCTTC.

This chain connects TRBV27 to TRBJ2-1; 10 nucleotides agree with TRBD1. V dropped 4 bases and J dropped 9; count of bases not matched to a gene: 9. This CDR3 is built from 15 residues. Germline V CDR1 and CDR2: MNHEY, SMNVEV (reference sequence). The DNA for the CDR3 is TGTGCCAGCAGTTCACCCGGGACAGGGGATGGTGAGCAGTTCTTC. Translation gives CASSSPGTGDGEQFF.

The chain recombines TRBV5-1 with TRBJ2-5; D is undetermined. This CDR3 has 15 residues. Germline loops: CDR1 SGHRS, CDR2 YFSETQ. Trimming removed 0 bases from V and 0 bases from J, with 9 bases in between. The CDR3 spells CASSLGHGYQETQYF. The CDR3 coding sequence is TGCGCCAGCAGCTTGGGACATGGATACCAAGAGACCCAGTACTTC.

This clone was found once. The chain links TRBV2 to TRBJ2-1, with TRBD2 identical over 13 bases. This CDR3 has 15 residues. V shed 5 bases, J shed 8 bases, and the junction held 6 bases outside the gene matches. Germline V gene data show CDR1 as SNHLY and CDR2 as FYNNEI. The CDR3 DNA is TGTGCCAGCAGTCTGACTAGCGGGGGGACCTATGAGCAGTTCTTC. Translated: CASSLTSGGTYEQFF.

This chain uses TRBV19 with TRBJ2-3; 7 nucleotides match TRBD2. Germline trimming cut 1 base from V and 3 bases from J; bases unmatched to any gene: 4. The germline V gene encodes CDR1 LNHDA and CDR2 SQIVND (reference sequence). CDR3 length: 15 amino acids. CDR3: CASSIGGEGTDTQYF. CDR3 sequence (DNA): TGTGCCAGTAGTATAGGAGGGGAGGGGACAGATACGCAGTATTTT.